This TCR beta chain was identified in a study of graft-versus-host responses after intestinal transplantation. The assay was immunoSEQ multiplex PCR, and TCRdb's table has in-frame clones only and misses some. The data hold 85,000 to 100,000 clones, with around 93% observed a single time. On this clone: Its target is unknown.

The CDR3 runs 13 residues. The germline gives CDR1 SEHNR, CDR2 FQNEAQ (reference sequence). V was trimmed by 10 bases and J by 0 bases, leaving 12 bases between them. This sequence was found in a human donor who was the organ donor for an intestinal transplant. The starting material was unstimulated CD4+ T cells sorted from spleen or lymph node cells, obtained before transplant. The rearrangement uses TRBV7-9 and TRBJ1-2, with a possible D match to TRBD1 (5 bases). The chain's CDR3 is CATPGSSNYGYTF. For the CDR3, the DNA is TGTGCCACTCCAGGGTCCTCTAACTATGGCTACACCTTC.